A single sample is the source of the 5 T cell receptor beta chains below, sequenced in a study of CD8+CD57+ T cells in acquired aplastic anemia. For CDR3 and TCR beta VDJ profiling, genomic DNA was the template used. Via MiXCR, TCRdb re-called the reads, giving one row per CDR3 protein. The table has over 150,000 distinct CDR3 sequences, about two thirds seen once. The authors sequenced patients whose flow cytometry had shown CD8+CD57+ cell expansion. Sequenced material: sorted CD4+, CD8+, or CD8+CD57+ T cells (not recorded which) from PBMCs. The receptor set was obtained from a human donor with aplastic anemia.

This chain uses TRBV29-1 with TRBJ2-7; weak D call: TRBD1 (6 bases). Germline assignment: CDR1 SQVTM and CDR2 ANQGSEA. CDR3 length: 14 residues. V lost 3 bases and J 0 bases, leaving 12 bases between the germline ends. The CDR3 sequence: CSVDRTESSYEQYF. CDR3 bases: TGCAGCGTTGACCGGACAGAGAGCTCCTACGAGCAGTACTTC.

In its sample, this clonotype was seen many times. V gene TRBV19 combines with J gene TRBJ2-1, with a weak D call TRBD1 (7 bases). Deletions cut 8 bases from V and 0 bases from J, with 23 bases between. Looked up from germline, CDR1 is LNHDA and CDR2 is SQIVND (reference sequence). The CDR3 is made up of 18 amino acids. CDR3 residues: CASAGTVLAENSYNEQFF. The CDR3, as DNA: TGTGCCAGTGCCGGGACAGTATTAGCGGAGAACTCCTACAATGAGCAGTTCTTC.

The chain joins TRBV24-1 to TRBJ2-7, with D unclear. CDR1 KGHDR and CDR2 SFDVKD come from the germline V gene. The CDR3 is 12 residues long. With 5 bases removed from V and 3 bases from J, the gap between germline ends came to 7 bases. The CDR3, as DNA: TGTGCCACCAGTGCTACCGTCTACGAGCAGTACTTC. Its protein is CATSATVYEQYF.

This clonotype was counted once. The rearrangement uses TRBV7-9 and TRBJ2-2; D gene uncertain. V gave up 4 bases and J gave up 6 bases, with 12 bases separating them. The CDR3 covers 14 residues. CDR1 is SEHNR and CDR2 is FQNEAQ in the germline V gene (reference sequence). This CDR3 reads CASSYEDLAGELFF. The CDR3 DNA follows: TGTGCCAGCAGCTATGAGGACCTGGCCGGGGAGCTGTTTTTT. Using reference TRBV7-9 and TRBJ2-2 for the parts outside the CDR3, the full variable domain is DTGVSQNPRHKITKRGQNVTFRCDPISEHNRLYWYRQTLGQGPEFLTYFQNEAQLEKSRLLSDRFSAERPKGSFSTLEIQRTEQGDSAMYLCASSYEDLAGELFFGEGSRLTVL.

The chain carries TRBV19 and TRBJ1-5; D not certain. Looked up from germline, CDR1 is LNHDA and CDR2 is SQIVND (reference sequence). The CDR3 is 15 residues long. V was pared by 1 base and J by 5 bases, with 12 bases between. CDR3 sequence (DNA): TGTGCCAGTAGTATAGGGGCAGACCATTATCAGCCCCAGCATTTT. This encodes CASSIGADHYQPQHF.